These T cell receptor beta chains were read from a single sample in a study of spatial heterogeneity in lung cancer. TCRdb re-called the 5' RACE reads through MiXCR, storing one row per CDR3 protein. The sample contains some 38,000 distinct CDR3 sequences, around 7.2% of which appear only once. Material: PBMCs, obtained at surgery. These receptors were taken from a male donor with early-stage non-small cell lung cancer. CDR3s include the opening cysteine and the closing phenylalanine or tryptophan. D genes are given only for firm matches. Part of the rows lack a size; the others show once, few, many or a class for expanded clones.

cdr3_nt	cdr3_aa	v_call	j_call	cdr3_length	d_call	clone_size
TGCAGTGCTAGAAACCTACTAGCCGGACCCTACAATGAGCAGTTCTTC	CSARNLLAGPYNEQFF	TRBV20-1	TRBJ2-1	16	-	many
TGCGCCAGCAGCTTAGGACTAGCGGGGCTCACAGATACGCAGTATTTT	CASSLGLAGLTDTQYF	TRBV5-1	TRBJ2-3	16	TRBD2	few
TGTGCCAGCAGTTTTACAGGTGGCAATGAGCAGTTCTTC	CASSFTGGNEQFF	TRBV12-3/TRBV12-4	TRBJ2-1	13	-	many
TGTGCCACCAAGGTCGGACAGCTCGCTAACTATGGCTACACCTTC	CATKVGQLANYGYTF	TRBV19	TRBJ1-2	15	-	many
TGCGCCAGCAGCTTGGCGCAGGGTGGGGGTAATGAGCAGTTCTTC	CASSLAQGGGNEQFF	TRBV5-1	TRBJ2-1	15	-	many
TGTGCCAGCAGACCGACAGGGGTTCTAGATTCTGAAGCTTTCTTT	CASRPTGVLDSEAFF	TRBV6-5	TRBJ1-1	15	TRBD1	few
TGTGCCAGCAGTGCTTGGACAGGGACCGAGCAGTACTTC	CASSAWTGTEQYF	TRBV6-5	TRBJ2-7	13	TRBD1	many
TGTGCCAGCAGCCAAGAAGGCCTATCACCCCTCCACTTT	CASSQEGLSPLHF	TRBV4-2	TRBJ1-6	13	-	many
TGTGCCAGCAGCTTACGAGATTATAGCAATCAGCCCCAGCATTTT	CASSLRDYSNQPQHF	TRBV7-2	TRBJ1-5	15	-	many
TGCGCCAGCAGCTTGGACATCTATGGCTACACCTTC	CASSLDIYGYTF	TRBV5-1	TRBJ1-2	12	-	many
TGTGCCACCAGCTCAAGCGGGGGGACCCTCTACAATGAGCAGTTCTTC	CATSSSGGTLYNEQFF	TRBV3-1	TRBJ2-1	16	TRBD2	many
TGTGCCAGCAGCCCCGGGGGGCCCCTCAATCAGCCCCAGCATTTT	CASSPGGPLNQPQHF	TRBV12-3/TRBV12-4	TRBJ1-5	15	-	-
TGTGCCAGCAGCTTGACAGGGGGCGGCAATCAGCCCCAGCATTTT	CASSLTGGGNQPQHF	TRBV7-2	TRBJ1-5	15	TRBD1	many
TGTGCCACCCTAGTGGACAGGGGGCGAATCGGGGAGCTGTTTTTT	CATLVDRGRIGELFF	TRBV7-8	TRBJ2-2	15	TRBD1	many
TGTGCCAGCTCCCTGAATCCCGGCGGGACCCAGTACTTC	CASSLNPGGTQYF	TRBV7-9	TRBJ2-5	13	-	many
TGTGCCAGCAGTTCCCCGGGACAGGGGACCGGGGAGCTGTTTTTT	CASSSPGQGTGELFF	TRBV12-3/TRBV12-4	TRBJ2-2	15	TRBD1	-
TGTGCCAGCAGCTCAATTATGGGACAGGGCACACAAGCGAATGAGCAGTTCTTC	CASSSIMGQGTQANEQFF	TRBV5-5	TRBJ2-1	18	TRBD1	-
TGCGCCAGCAGGTTGACAGGGTTGGACACCGGGGAGCTGTTTTTT	CASRLTGLDTGELFF	TRBV5-1	TRBJ2-2	15	TRBD1	many
TGTGCCAGCAGTCTAAATCAGGGGGACACTGAAGCTTTCTTT	CASSLNQGDTEAFF	TRBV6-2/TRBV6-3	TRBJ1-1	14	TRBD1	few
TGCAGCGTTGCCAGGGAGAGCAATCAGCCCCAGCATTTT	CSVARESNQPQHF	TRBV29-1	TRBJ1-5	13	-	many